The 30 T cell receptor beta chains listed next were all sequenced from one sample in a study of blood T cell repertoires in COVID-19. This table comes from immunoSEQ multiplex PCR, and its TCRdb copy is limited to in-frame clones, with some not included. The data contain 100,000 to 150,000 clones, roughly four fifths of them singletons. Sequenced material: peripheral blood. These receptors originate from an elderly man with COVID-19, enrolled during active disease.

The rearrangement joins TRBV19 to TRBJ1-6, with TRBD1 matching over 8 bases. Germline trimming cut 9 bases from V and 8 bases from J; bases unmatched to any gene: 6. The CDR3 has 13 amino acids. Per germline, CDR1 LNHDA and CDR2 SQIVND (reference sequence). The CDR3 region is CASTDRVDSPLHF. The DNA for the CDR3 is TGTGCCAGCACGGACAGGGTTGATTCACCCCTCCACTTT. Complete variable domain (other parts from reference TRBV19 and TRBJ1-6): DGGITQSPKYLFRKEGQNVTLSCEQNLNHDAMYWYRQDPGQGLRLIYYSQIVNDFQKGDIAEGYSVSREKKESFPLTVTSAQKNPTAFYLCASTDRVDSPLHFGNGTRLTVT.

This clone was recorded once. This rearrangement joins TRBV5-1 to TRBJ1-1, with D perhaps TRBD1 (5 bases). The CDR3 runs to 14 residues. The germline V gene has CDR1 SGHRS and CDR2 YFSETQ. V was trimmed by 3 bases and J by 1 base, leaving 10 bases between them. This CDR3 is CASSSAGQNTEAFF. The CDR3 DNA follows: TGCGCCAGCAGCTCCGCAGGGCAGAACACTGAAGCTTTCTTT.

DNA for the CDR3: TGCAGCGTTGGCGACAGACAGGGGAACACTGAAGCTTTCTTT. Translation: CSVGDRQGNTEAFF. The chain employs TRBV29-1 and TRBJ1-1; 7 nucleotides line up with TRBD1. Trimming removed 4 bases from V and 1 base from J; junction bases left unmatched: 6. The CDR3 runs to 14 residues. The germline CDR1 and CDR2 sequences are SQVTM and ANQGSEA.

The V and J genes are TRBV2 and TRBJ2-4, with D perhaps matching TRBD2 (5 bases). The CDR3 runs 15 residues. The V end lost 5 bases, the J end lost 0 bases, and 11 bases lay between the germline ends. Germline CDR1 SNHLY, CDR2 FYNNEI. The CDR3 region is CASSSGLVAKNIQYF. CDR3 sequence (DNA): TGTGCCAGCAGTTCAGGACTCGTAGCCAAAAACATTCAGTACTTC.

The rearrangement links TRBV28 to TRBJ2-7; D might be TRBD2 (5 bases). CDR1 is MDHEN, CDR2 SYDVKM, per germline. V lost 6 bases, J lost 0 bases, and 9 bases lay in between. The CDR3 is 13 residues long. The CDR3 nucleotides are TGTGCCAGCAGGACGGGGAGCTCCTACGAGCAGTACTTC. This sequence encodes CASRTGSSYEQYF.

This rearrangement joins TRBV4-3 to TRBJ2-3; TRBD2 might be the D (6 bases). CDR1 and CDR2 (germline): LGHNA, YSLEER. The CDR3 runs 16 residues. The germline V and J ends were trimmed by 0 bases and 4 bases, with 14 bases remaining between them. CDR3 DNA: TGCGCCAGCAGCCAAGATTTTAGGGACTGGCCAGATACGCAGTATTTT. This encodes CASSQDFRDWPDTQYF.

A few counts support this clone. This chain connects TRBV6-6 to TRBJ1-1, with TRBD1 identical over 12 bases. Germline CDR1 is MNHNY and CDR2 is SVGAGI (reference sequence). Losses at the gene ends were 10 bases for V and 1 base for J; bases not matched to a gene: 10. There are 16 residues in the CDR3. CDR3 residues: CATLPGQGAWNTEAFF. The CDR3 DNA follows: TGTGCCACCCTACCGGGACAGGGGGCTTGGAACACTGAAGCTTTCTTT.

This clone was counted once. The rearrangement links TRBV7-9 to TRBJ1-6, with D tentatively TRBD1 (6 bases). This CDR3 comprises 13 residues. The germline V gene has CDR1 SEHNR and CDR2 FQNEAQ (reference sequence). Trimming pared 3 bases from V and 8 bases from J, leaving 8 bases between. CDR3 sequence reads: CASSLTGDSPLHF. CDR3 DNA: TGTGCCAGCAGCTTGACAGGAGATTCACCCCTCCACTTT. Full variable domain (outside the CDR3, taken from reference TRBV7-9 and TRBJ1-6): DTGVSQNPRHKITKRGQNVTFRCDPISEHNRLYWYRQTLGQGPEFLTYFQNEAQLEKSRLLSDRFSAERPKGSFSTLEIQRTEQGDSAMYLCASSLTGDSPLHFGNGTRLTVT.

This clone was picked up a small number of times. The V and J genes are TRBV30 and TRBJ1-5, with 9 bases identical to TRBD1. Germline V CDR1 and CDR2: GTSNPN, SVGIG (reference sequence). V lost 1 base to trimming and J lost 1 base; unmatched junction nucleotides: 8. This CDR3 spans 17 amino acids. CDR3 sequence reads: CAWSGDRVVGSNQPQHF. CDR3 in DNA: TGTGCCTGGAGTGGGGACAGGGTGGTAGGGAGCAATCAGCCCCAGCATTTT.

This chain connects TRBV6-5 to TRBJ2-7; 10 nucleotides agree with TRBD2. CDR3 size: 13 residues. The V gene's germline CDR1 is MNHEY and CDR2 SVGAGI. The J segment lost 7 bases and the V segment lost 8 bases, leaving 8 bases of the junction unmatched. CDR3 sequence: CASSMASGSEQYF. The CDR3 region has the DNA TGTGCCAGCTCCATGGCTAGCGGGAGTGAGCAGTACTTC.

The chain recombines TRBV7-2 with TRBJ1-5; TRBD1 matches 9 bases. The J segment lost 5 bases and the V segment lost 3 bases, leaving 2 bases of the junction unmatched. Per the germline V gene, CDR1 is SGHTA and CDR2 is FQGNSA. The CDR3 loop spans 14 amino acids. The CDR3 region has the DNA TGTGCCAGCAGCTTCGGGACAGGGCATCAGCCCCAGCATTTT. Translated: CASSFGTGHQPQHF.

This chain links TRBV4-2 with TRBJ2-1, with 10 nucleotides matching TRBD2. V lost 4 bases and J lost 7; bases outside the gene matches: 10. This CDR3 is 16 amino acids long. Germline lookup yields CDR1 LGHNA and CDR2 YNFKEQ. CDR3 DNA sequence: TGTGCCAGCAGCCCCGGCCCCCTAGCGGGAGTTAATGAGCAGTTCTTC. Its protein product is CASSPGPLAGVNEQFF.

The genes are TRBV12-3 or TRBV12-4 and TRBJ2-7, with D perhaps matching TRBD2 (6 bases). V was cut by 4 bases and J by 7 bases, with 11 bases left in between. The CDR3 loop spans 12 amino acids. CDR3 loop: CASSWDSGEQYF. In nucleotides, the CDR3 is TGTGCCAGCAGTTGGGACTCCGGAGAGCAGTACTTC.

This clone was seen more than once but under ten times. The V call is TRBV7-8, the J call TRBJ1-5, with a possible D match to TRBD1 (6 bases). The CDR3 loop spans 14 amino acids. Per germline, CDR1 SGHVS and CDR2 FQNEAQ. V lost 4 bases to trimming and J lost 7 bases, with 14 bases between them. This CDR3 is CASSSSTGQQPQHF. DNA of the CDR3: TGTGCCAGCAGCTCCTCCACAGGGCAACAGCCCCAGCATTTT.

This chain links TRBV19 with TRBJ1-1; TRBD1 agrees at 8 bases. Germline-derived CDR1 and CDR2 are LNHDA and SQIVND (reference sequence). Losses at the gene ends were 2 bases for V and 3 bases for J; bases not matched to a gene: 11. This CDR3 has 17 residues. The CDR3 coding sequence is TGTGCCAGTAGTATAATTAGGACAGGGCTTGGGTACACTGAAGCTTTCTTT. This gives the protein CASSIIRTGLGYTEAFF.

Here the CDR3 reads CSVRTSGSSYNEQFF. CDR3 DNA sequence: TGCAGCGTTAGGACTAGCGGGAGTTCCTACAATGAGCAGTTCTTC. V usage is TRBV29-1 and J usage is TRBJ2-1; 13 nucleotides line up with TRBD2. This CDR3 has 15 residues. The junction had 2 bases not matched to a gene; V was cut back by 5 bases and J by 1 base. Looked up from germline, CDR1 is SQVTM and CDR2 is ANQGSEA.

V usage is TRBV9 and J usage is TRBJ2-2; 7 nucleotides agree with TRBD2. Per the germline V gene, CDR1 is SGDLS and CDR2 is YYNGEE. The CDR3 consists of 16 residues. V shed 0 bases and J 0 bases; nucleotides not matched to a gene: 2. Here the CDR3 reads CASSVAAGANTGELFF. The CDR3 DNA sequence: TGTGCCAGCAGCGTAGCGGCGGGAGCGAACACCGGGGAGCTGTTTTTT.

This sequence joins TRBV6-5 and TRBJ1-3; D unresolved. V gave up 6 bases and J gave up 0 bases, with 9 bases separating them. The CDR3 covers 14 residues. In germline, CDR1 is MNHEY, CDR2 SVGAGI. CDR3 amino acids: CASSEHDSGNTIYF. The CDR3 DNA reads as TGTGCCAGCAGCGAGCATGACTCTGGAAACACCATATATTTT.

The chain is built from TRBV29-1 and TRBJ1-2; 8 nucleotides align to TRBD1. The CDR3 is made up of 15 amino acids. The germline CDR1 and CDR2 sequences are SQVTM and ANQGSEA. Unmatched junction bases numbered 17, after V lost 6 bases and J lost 8 bases. In DNA form, the CDR3 reads TGCAGCGTGGACAGGGCCCGTGAAGGATCGTACGGCTACACCTTC. It translates to CSVDRAREGSYGYTF.

This rearrangement joins TRBV9 to TRBJ2-7; 10 bases match TRBD2. The germline CDR1 and CDR2 sequences are SGDLS and YYNGEE. V lost 0 bases, J lost 5 bases, and 2 bases stayed unmatched. The CDR3 extends over 14 amino acids. The CDR3 spells CASSVGTSGHEQYF. DNA of the CDR3: TGTGCCAGCAGCGTAGGGACTAGCGGCCACGAGCAGTACTTC.

This clone was recorded a few times. The rearrangement joins TRBV3-1 (or the pseudogene TRBV3-2) to TRBJ2-7, with 9 nucleotides matching TRBD2. Germline V gene data show CDR1 as LGHDT and CDR2 as YNNKEL (reference sequence). There are 14 residues in the CDR3. Trimming at V came to 3 bases and at J to 7 bases, leaving 7 bases not matched to a gene. This chain's CDR3 is CASSQREGRGEQYF. In DNA, the CDR3 is TGTGCCAGCAGCCAGCGGGAGGGCCGAGGGGAGCAGTACTTC.

The rearrangement uses TRBV5-1 and TRBJ2-1, with 9 positions matching TRBD2. This CDR3 spans 17 amino acids. Trimming took 4 bases from V and 4 from J; bases not matched to a gene: 12. From germline, CDR1 is SGHRS and CDR2 YFSETQ. For the CDR3, the DNA is TGCGCCAGCAGCGTACCGGGTGCTAGCGGGGAATACAATGAGCAGTTCTTC. Its protein is CASSVPGASGEYNEQFF.

The chain couples TRBV18 to TRBJ2-5, with 14 bases fitting TRBD2. The CDR3 contains 16 residues. V gave up 8 bases and J gave up 3 bases; unmatched junction bases: 8. Looked up from germline, CDR1 is KGHSH and CDR2 is LQKENI. DNA for the CDR3: TGTGCCAGCGCAGGGGCGGGACTAGCGGGAGAAGAGACCCAGTACTTC. Amino acids: CASAGAGLAGEETQYF.

This rearrangement joins TRBV10-3 to TRBJ1-6; D ambiguous. Germline loops: CDR1 ENHRY, CDR2 SYGVKD. V was shortened by 0 bases and J by 10 bases, with 7 bases between the two germline ends. This CDR3 is 13 amino acids long. CDR3 sequence reads: CAISESEDSPLHF. The CDR3 nucleotides are TGTGCCATCAGTGAGTCGGAGGACTCACCCCTCCACTTT.

This clone was recorded many times. In the same sample, other DNA sequences code for this CDR3. The chain is built from TRBV7-9 and TRBJ2-7; no reliable D call. From germline, CDR1 is SEHNR and CDR2 FQNEAQ (reference sequence). This CDR3 has 11 residues. Trimming cost V 5 bases and J 3 bases, with 5 bases left between them. CDR3 sequence: CASSPLYEQYF. In DNA, the CDR3 is TGTGCCAGCAGCCCTCTCTACGAGCAGTACTTC.

The genes are TRBV3-1 (or the pseudogene TRBV3-2) and TRBJ2-1; no clear D. CDR3 length equals 13 residues. Germline CDR1 and CDR2: LGHDT and YNNKEL (reference sequence). Trimming left V 5 bases short and J 6 bases short, with 11 bases between. CDR3 sequence: CASSVTRGNEQFF. The DNA for the CDR3 is TGTGCCAGCAGCGTAACAAGAGGCAATGAGCAGTTCTTC.

This clone was counted a single time. The genes are TRBV19 and TRBJ2-5; 8 bases fit TRBD2. The ends lost 8 bases at V and 5 bases at J; junction bases unmatched: 10. This CDR3 contains 14 residues. From germline, CDR1 is LNHDA and CDR2 SQIVND (reference sequence). CDR3 coding DNA: TGTGCCAGTTCCGTCTTTAGCGGGAAGGAGACCCAGTACTTC. Protein sequence: CASSVFSGKETQYF.

This clone was picked up one time. The chain carries TRBV10-3 and TRBJ2-7; tentatively, D is TRBD2 (5 bases). Trimming removed 1 base at V and 1 base at J, with 8 bases between. Looked up from germline, CDR1 is ENHRY and CDR2 is SYGVKD. The CDR3 consists of 14 residues. CDR3 in amino acids: CAISEFGDSYEQYF. DNA of the CDR3: TGTGCCATCAGTGAGTTCGGGGATTCCTACGAGCAGTACTTC.

The chain recombines TRBV28 with TRBJ2-7, with TRBD1 matching over 9 bases. CDR1 is MDHEN and CDR2 is SYDVKM in the germline V gene. With V trimmed by 1 base and J by 2 bases, 6 bases remained unmatched. This CDR3 is 16 amino acids long. The CDR3 loop is CASSLSMGQGTYEQYF. CDR3 coding DNA: TGTGCCAGCAGTTTATCGATGGGACAGGGCACCTACGAGCAGTACTTC.

The gene calls are TRBV19 and TRBJ2-7; the match to TRBD2 covers 8 bases. Trimming at V came to 6 bases and at J to 2 bases, leaving 6 bases not matched to a gene. There are 14 residues in the CDR3. The germline gives CDR1 LNHDA, CDR2 SQIVND (reference sequence). In nucleotides, the CDR3 is TGTGCCAGTAGGCGAACGCGGGGGGCCTACGAGCAGTACTTC. Protein sequence: CASRRTRGAYEQYF.